This T cell receptor beta chain was sequenced during a study of blood T cell repertoires in COVID-19 (dated by TCRdb to the early 2020s). Concerning the study at large: Samples covering the acute and convalescent phases of COVID-19 were provided by collaborators in the United States, Italy and Spain. Nearly every sample came with metadata listing a de-identified subject ID, COVID-19 status, age in years and sex. The repertoires were made available in a free public database intended to serve as a resource for research on the immune response to SARS-CoV-2. Deeply sampled blood TCRbeta repertoires from subjects exposed to, actively infected with, or recovered from COVID-19 were included in the dataset. The samples were drawn from two sources: the first 160 participants of the ongoing ImmuneRACE study, and 1,200 or so subjects contributed by 6 global collaborators. Where HLA class I and class II types were available, the types were taken from metadata supplied by the sample provider, not from assay-based typing. The prospective study material was composed of cDNA or gDNA derived from T cells, B-cell-depleted T cells, or PBMCs. The paper's findings and limits, for the study overall: The quantity of clinical and demographic metadata differed by source and by participant and was supplied without curation.

Collaborating institutions collected whole blood in K2EDTA tubes following their own protocols. For TCRbeta analysis, collaborators shipped samples as frozen whole blood, isolated PBMCs, or DNA extracted from either of those sample types. This clone has just one count. What this receptor recognizes is not known. Within one base of it there is no much larger clone, and no base qualities were kept. The germline V gene gives CDR1 as MNHEY and CDR2 as SVGAGI. Reading from cysteine to phenylalanine, the CDR3 counts 13 amino acids. Left in the record is the CDR3 DNA by itself, 39 bases read in frame from the first base. The trim is 0 bases for V and 5 bases for J, with a gap of 7 bases between the germline ends. TCRbeta CDR3 regions were amplified from genomic DNA by means of the immunoSEQ Assay, a bias-controlled multiplex PCR. In the authors' own workflow: Nucleated cell counts per sample were estimated from amplification of reference gene primers within the assay. Sequence reads were collapsed and filtered to measure the absolute abundance of every unique TCRbeta CDR3 rearrangement. For each sample, productive Simpson clonality was calculated as the square root of Simpson's diversity index over productive rearrangements. TCRdb limited this immuneACCESS table to in-frame rearrangements with V and J called. A share of clones is missing; checked studies link under half to unresolved V genes, and the rest is unexplained. That table furnishes V, J and clone size, whereas the DNA furnished D and trimming. The sample table records tens of thousands of clones; around 80% of these occur just once. The ten largest clones capture 12% of the sample.

Material for sequencing was peripheral blood. This sequence originates from a human donor in a cohort sampled during active COVID-19. The chain links TRBV6-5 with TRBJ1-2; the D gene assignment is ambiguous. Here the CDR3 is given as CASSYSNEYGYTF. The nucleotides are TGTGCCAGCAGTTACTCGAACGAGTATGGCTACACCTTC.